These 26 T cell receptor beta chains came from one sample sequenced in a study of cytomegalovirus exposure and HLA in healthy donors. The PCR made use of 60 Vbeta and 13 Jbeta primers. Sequencing used immunoSEQ multiplex PCR; TCRdb keeps in-frame clones, though not all of them. Among roughly 70,000 clones listed, approximately 70% were seen once. What was sequenced was PBMCs. The receptors shown here come from a male donor in good health and CMV-seropositive.

V usage is TRBV7-3 and J usage is TRBJ2-1; 13 nucleotides line up with TRBD2. CDR1 SGHTA and CDR2 FQGTGA come from the germline V gene. Germline trimming cut 5 bases from V and 5 bases from J; bases unmatched to any gene: 6. The length of the CDR3 is 16 residues. The CDR3 here is CASSPRLAGGNNEQFF. In DNA form, the CDR3 reads TGTGCCAGCAGCCCCCGACTAGCGGGGGGAAACAATGAGCAGTTCTTC.

This sequence joins TRBV30 and TRBJ2-5, with unresolved D. V was pared by 4 bases and J by 5 bases, with 14 bases between. CDR1 GTSNPN and CDR2 SVGIG come from the germline V gene (reference sequence). The CDR3 is made up of 13 amino acids. The CDR3 loop is CAWTPGDWETQYF. Here the CDR3 DNA reads TGTGCCTGGACCCCCGGAGATTGGGAGACCCAGTACTTC.

The chain is built from TRBV11-3 and TRBJ2-6; possible D gene TRBD2, 6 bases. The V gene lost 4 bases and the J gene lost 0 bases, with 7 bases spanning the gap. The germline V gene encodes CDR1 SGHNT and CDR2 YENEEA. This CDR3 is 15 amino acids long. The CDR3 protein is CASSSGASGANVLTF. The CDR3 bases are TGTGCCAGCAGCTCGGGAGCCTCTGGGGCCAACGTCCTGACTTTC.

V and J are TRBV5-4 and TRBJ2-1, with 13 bases fitting TRBD2. V dropped 4 bases and J dropped 7; count of bases not matched to a gene: 8. This CDR3 contains 16 residues. Germline V gene data show CDR1 as SGHNT and CDR2 as YYREEE (reference sequence). The CDR3 DNA follows: TGTGCCAGCAGCCAACCCGGACTAGCGGGAGTGAATGAGCAGTTCTTC. Translating it yields CASSQPGLAGVNEQFF.

The chain combines TRBV4-2 with TRBJ1-2; D remains unclear. Trimming removed 0 bases at V and 8 bases at J, with 10 bases between. This CDR3 is built from 13 residues. Germline V CDR1 and CDR2: LGHNA, YNFKEQ. The CDR3 DNA sequence: TGTGCCAGCAGCCAAGATCAAGAGGGAGGCTACACCTTC. It translates to CASSQDQEGGYTF.

The chain uses TRBV6-5 and TRBJ1-2, with a weak D call TRBD1 (5 bases). V was clipped by 6 bases and J by 8 bases, with 22 bases between them. CDR1 and CDR2 (germline): MNHEY, SVGAGI. The CDR3 is made up of 15 amino acids. CDR3 in amino acids: CASSQARQGEGGYTF. CDR3 sequence (DNA): TGTGCCAGCAGCCAGGCCCGTCAGGGCGAAGGGGGCTACACCTTC.

V gene TRBV7-2 combines with J gene TRBJ1-5; no reliable D call. The CDR3 sequence is 17 residues long. V gave up 1 base and J gave up 2 bases, with 15 bases separating them. Germline assignment: CDR1 SGHTA and CDR2 FQGNSA. CDR3 sequence: CASSLVLRGSGNQPQHF. DNA for the CDR3: TGTGCCAGCAGCTTAGTCCTGCGAGGTAGTGGCAATCAGCCCCAGCATTTT.

The gene calls are TRBV20-1 and TRBJ2-3; no firm D call. The germline gives CDR1 DFQATT, CDR2 SNEGSKA (reference sequence). The V end was cut by 3 bases, the J end by 5 bases, with 3 bases between. There are 10 residues in the CDR3. CDR3 sequence (DNA): TGCAGTGCTAGCGGAGATACGCAGTATTTT. Translated, it gives CSASGDTQYF.

V gene TRBV6-1 combines with J gene TRBJ2-5; tentative D call: TRBD1 (5 bases). Germline CDR1 MNHNS, CDR2 SASEGT. V was clipped by 2 bases and J by 4 bases, with 11 bases between them. The CDR3 spans 14 residues. The CDR3 is CASSERRVGETQYF. In nucleotides, the CDR3 is TGTGCCAGCAGTGAACGCAGGGTGGGAGAGACCCAGTACTTC.

This clone has only a few counts. The chain employs TRBV6-5 and TRBJ2-7; 9 bases match TRBD2. Germline loops: CDR1 MNHEY, CDR2 SVGAGI. The CDR3 is 13 amino acids. V gave up 2 bases and J gave up 9 bases; unmatched junction bases: 5. DNA for the CDR3: TGTGCCAGCAGTTACCCGGGACTAGCAGTGCAGTACTTC. Protein product: CASSYPGLAVQYF.

The chain links TRBV7-9 to TRBJ2-7; TRBD1 might be the D (5 bases). The V gene's germline CDR1 is SEHNR and CDR2 FQNEAQ (reference sequence). CDR3 length: 12 amino acids. V was trimmed by 4 bases and J by 5 bases, leaving 9 bases between them. CDR3 in DNA: TGTGCCAGCAGCTCCCAGGACAACGAGCAGTACTTC. Translating it yields CASSSQDNEQYF.

V and J are TRBV5-5 and TRBJ2-3; a weak D match, TRBD1 (6 bases). CDR3 length: 16 residues. The V end lost 5 bases, the J end lost 1 base, and 17 bases lay between the germline ends. Germline V CDR1 and CDR2: SGHKS, YYEKEE (reference sequence). The CDR3 sequence: CASSWDKSLGTDTQYF. The CDR3 bases are TGTGCCAGCAGTTGGGACAAGTCCCTCGGCACAGATACGCAGTATTTT.

This chain connects TRBV6-1 to TRBJ2-2; TRBD1 matches 8 bases. Germline V gene lookup returns CDR1 MNHNS and CDR2 SASEGT. V shed 6 bases and J 6 bases; nucleotides not matched to a gene: 6. The CDR3 is made up of 14 amino acids. CDR3 in amino acids: CASRGQAGPGELFF. CDR3 DNA sequence: TGTGCCAGCAGGGGACAGGCGGGGCCCGGGGAGCTGTTTTTT.

The V call is TRBV6-5, the J call TRBJ2-3; TRBD2 might be the D (7 bases). Germline V gives CDR1 MNHEY, CDR2 SVGAGI. The V end lost 7 bases, the J end lost 4 bases, and 12 bases lay between the germline ends. The CDR3 has 13 amino acids. Written as DNA, the CDR3 is TGTGCCAGCAAAGGGGGGGTCGCAGATACGCAGTATTTT. Its translation: CASKGGVADTQYF.

In this sample, this clone turned up a few times. An end of the junction does not agree with germline; a read error may underlie this. V gene TRBV5-5 combines with J gene TRBJ2-2; 7 bases fit TRBD2. This CDR3 is 18 amino acids long. The germline gives CDR1 SGHKS, CDR2 YYEKEE (reference sequence). The CDR3 spells CASSQESPLAAFTGELFF. DNA for the CDR3: TGCGCCAGCAGCCAAGAAAGTCCCCTAGCGGCTTTCACCGGGGAGCTGTTTTTT.

The CDR3: CASREQRYGYTF. The CDR3 DNA sequence: TGTGCCAGCAGGGAACAGCGGTATGGCTACACCTTC. The rearrangement joins TRBV6-6 to TRBJ1-2; no clear D gene. V shed 6 bases and J shed 5 bases, with 10 bases lying between them. The CDR3 extends over 12 amino acids. Per the germline V gene, CDR1 is MNHNY and CDR2 is SVGAGI (reference sequence).

This clone was recorded once. The chain recombines TRBV12-1 with TRBJ1-1; the DNA was not compared with TRBD1, the D call given in the table. TRBV12-1 is noted as a pseudogene. CDR3 length equals 16 residues. DNA of the CDR3: TGTGCCAGCAGCTTTACTGACGACAGGCGTGGCACTGAAGCTTTCTTT. This encodes CASSFTDDRRGTEAFF.

This clone was counted a single time. The chain uses TRBV7-2 and TRBJ2-5, with D possibly TRBD2 on 6 matching bases. Matching the DNA end better, TRBJ2-7 makes the J call doubtful. The CDR3 runs to 14 residues. CDR1 and CDR2 (germline): SGHTA, FQGNSA. CDR3 loop: CASSDPGTFYEQYF. CDR3 sequence (DNA): TGTGCCAGCAGCGATCCCGGGACTTTTTACGAGCAGTACTTC.

V is TRBV2 and J is TRBJ2-7, with a weak D call TRBD1 (6 bases). In germline, CDR1 is SNHLY, CDR2 FYNNEI. This CDR3 has 14 residues. Deletions cut 4 bases from V and 0 bases from J, with 10 bases between. CDR3 sequence reads: CASSGVDSSYEQYF. CDR3 DNA: TGTGCCAGCAGTGGCGTGGACAGCTCCTACGAGCAGTACTTC.

This chain links TRBV7-9 with TRBJ2-7; D not resolved. Germline values: CDR1 SEHNR, CDR2 FQNEAQ (reference sequence). Trimming pared 5 bases from V and 3 bases from J, leaving 5 bases between. The CDR3 is made up of 11 amino acids. CDR3 nucleotide sequence: TGTGCCAGCAGCCTTTGCTACGAGCAGTACTTC. Protein: CASSLCYEQYF.

This chain links TRBV5-1 with TRBJ2-7; TRBD1 agrees at 8 bases. The CDR3 spans 14 residues. The V gene end was trimmed by 0 bases and the J gene end by 6 bases; junction bases not matched to a gene: 5. Germline values: CDR1 SGHRS, CDR2 YFSETQ. CDR3 residues: CASSLGQGTVEQYF. CDR3 nucleotide sequence: TGCGCCAGCAGCTTGGGACAGGGGACGGTCGAGCAGTACTTC.

This clone was counted a single time. The V gene is TRBV7-9, the J gene TRBJ2-7; 7 positions match TRBD1. There are 12 residues in the CDR3. Germline values: CDR1 SEHNR, CDR2 FQNEAQ (reference sequence). V lost 8 bases to trimming and J lost 3 bases; unmatched junction nucleotides: 4. CDR3 coding DNA: TGTGCCAGCGGGACAGAGAACTACGAGCAGTACTTC. Translation: CASGTENYEQYF.

The chain links TRBV28 to TRBJ2-7; D is possibly TRBD2 (5 bases). Germline-derived CDR1 and CDR2 are MDHEN and SYDVKM. Trimming left V 3 bases short and J 5 bases short, with 20 bases between. The CDR3 has 16 residues. The CDR3 region has the DNA TGTGCCAGCAGTTTCCCCAGGAGCTGGAGCGGCGACGAGCAGTACTTC. It encodes CASSFPRSWSGDEQYF. The variable domain in full, completed from reference TRBV28 and TRBJ2-7, reads DVKVTQSSRYLVKRTGEKVFLECVQDMDHENMFWYRQDPGLGLRLIYFSYDVKMKEKGDIPEGYSVSREKKERFSLILESASTNQTSMYLCASSFPRSWSGDEQYFGPGTRLTVT.

The CDR3 DNA reads TGCAGCGTTACAGGACTAGCGGGCGGAGGAGAGACCCAGTACTTC. This codes for CSVTGLAGGGETQYF. This chain uses TRBV29-1 with TRBJ2-5, with TRBD2 identical over 11 bases. The CDR3 has 15 amino acids. The germline CDR1 and CDR2 sequences are SQVTM and ANQGSEA. V shed 5 bases and J 4 bases; nucleotides not matched to a gene: 9.

The sample holds one count of this clone. The chain joins TRBV5-1 to TRBJ2-3, with TRBD1 matching over 9 bases. The CDR3 is 18 residues long. Germline assignment: CDR1 SGHRS and CDR2 YFSETQ. The V segment lost 3 bases and the J segment 2 bases; nucleotides outside the gene matches: 13. CDR3 loop: CASSYRDRARGATDTQYF. The CDR3 DNA reads as TGCGCCAGCAGCTACCGGGACAGGGCCCGGGGAGCCACAGATACGCAGTATTTT.

The gene calls are TRBV2 and TRBJ1-1; TRBD1 agrees at 8 bases. With 6 bases clipped from V and 12 bases from J, the junction kept 9 bases outside the gene matches. Per germline, CDR1 SNHLY and CDR2 FYNNEI. The CDR3 contains 12 residues. The CDR3 nucleotides read TGTGCCAGCAGCGGAGCAGGGGGCCAACCTTTCTTT. Its protein is CASSGAGGQPFF.